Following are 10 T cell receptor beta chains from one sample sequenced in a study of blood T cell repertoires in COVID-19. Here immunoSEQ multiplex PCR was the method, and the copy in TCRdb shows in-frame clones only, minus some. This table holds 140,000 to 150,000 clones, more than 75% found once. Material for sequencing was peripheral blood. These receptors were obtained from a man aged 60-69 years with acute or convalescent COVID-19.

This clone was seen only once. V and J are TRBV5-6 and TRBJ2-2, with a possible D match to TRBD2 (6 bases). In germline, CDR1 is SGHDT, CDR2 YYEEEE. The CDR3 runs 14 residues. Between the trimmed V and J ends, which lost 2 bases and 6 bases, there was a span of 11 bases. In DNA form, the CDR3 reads TGTGCCAGCAGCTTCCTACGGGGGTCCGGGGAGCTGTTTTTT. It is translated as CASSFLRGSGELFF. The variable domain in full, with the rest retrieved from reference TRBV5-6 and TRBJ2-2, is DAGVTQSPTHLIKTRGQQVTLRCSPKSGHDTVSWYQQALGQGPQFIFQYYEEEERQRGNFPDRFSGHQFPNYSSELNVNALLLGDSALYLCASSFLRGSGELFFGEGSRLTVL.

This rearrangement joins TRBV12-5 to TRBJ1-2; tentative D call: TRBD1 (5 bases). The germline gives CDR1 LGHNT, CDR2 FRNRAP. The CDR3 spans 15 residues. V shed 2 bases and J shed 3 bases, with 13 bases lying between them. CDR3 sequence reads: CASGLWNRRYYGYTF. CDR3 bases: TGTGCTAGTGGTTTGTGGAACAGGAGATACTATGGCTACACCTTC.

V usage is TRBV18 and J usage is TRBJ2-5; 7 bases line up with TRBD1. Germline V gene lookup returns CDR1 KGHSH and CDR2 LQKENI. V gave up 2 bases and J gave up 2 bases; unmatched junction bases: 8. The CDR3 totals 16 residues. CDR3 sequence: CASSPLKRGLQETQYF. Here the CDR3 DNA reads TGTGCCAGCTCACCATTAAAAAGGGGGCTTCAAGAGACCCAGTACTTC. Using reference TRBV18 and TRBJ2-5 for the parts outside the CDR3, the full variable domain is NAGVMQNPRHLVRRRGQEARLRCSPMKGHSHVYWYRQLPEEGLKFMVYLQKENIIDESGMPKERFSAEFPKEGPSILRIQQVVRGDSAAYFCASSPLKRGLQETQYFGPGTRLLVL.

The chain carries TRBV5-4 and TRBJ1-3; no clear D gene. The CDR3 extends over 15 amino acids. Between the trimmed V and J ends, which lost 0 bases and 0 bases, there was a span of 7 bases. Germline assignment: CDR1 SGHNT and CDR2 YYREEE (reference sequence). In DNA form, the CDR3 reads TGTGCCAGCAGCTTGGCACAGAACTCTGGAAACACCATATATTTT. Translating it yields CASSLAQNSGNTIYF.

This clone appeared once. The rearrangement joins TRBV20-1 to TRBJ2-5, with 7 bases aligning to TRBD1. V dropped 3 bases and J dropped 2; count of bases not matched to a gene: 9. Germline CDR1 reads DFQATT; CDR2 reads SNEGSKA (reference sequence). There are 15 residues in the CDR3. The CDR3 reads CSASMQTRGQETQYF. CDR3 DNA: TGCAGTGCTAGTATGCAAACCAGGGGGCAAGAGACCCAGTACTTC.

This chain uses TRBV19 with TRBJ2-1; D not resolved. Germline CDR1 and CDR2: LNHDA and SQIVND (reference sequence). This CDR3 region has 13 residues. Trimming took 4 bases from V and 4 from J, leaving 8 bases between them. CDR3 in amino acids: CASSRTTYNEQFF. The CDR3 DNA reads TGTGCCAGTAGTAGAACGACTTACAATGAGCAGTTCTTC.

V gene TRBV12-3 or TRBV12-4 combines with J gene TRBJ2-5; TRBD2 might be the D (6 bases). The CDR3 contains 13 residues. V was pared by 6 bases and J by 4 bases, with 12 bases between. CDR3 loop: CASRIQGGETQYF. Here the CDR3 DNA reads TGTGCCAGCAGGATTCAGGGAGGAGAGACCCAGTACTTC.

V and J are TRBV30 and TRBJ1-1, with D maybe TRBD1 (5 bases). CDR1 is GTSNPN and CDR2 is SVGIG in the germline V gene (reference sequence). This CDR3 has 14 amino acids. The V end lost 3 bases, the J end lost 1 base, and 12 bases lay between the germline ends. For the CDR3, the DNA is TGTGCCTGGAGCTCAGGGTTGGCGAACACTGAAGCTTTCTTT. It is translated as CAWSSGLANTEAFF.

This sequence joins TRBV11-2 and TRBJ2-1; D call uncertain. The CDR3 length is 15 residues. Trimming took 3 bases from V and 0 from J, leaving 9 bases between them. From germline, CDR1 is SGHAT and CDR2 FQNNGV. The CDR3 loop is CASSFSRSSYNEQFF. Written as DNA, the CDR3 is TGTGCCAGCAGCTTTAGCCGGAGCTCCTACAATGAGCAGTTCTTC.

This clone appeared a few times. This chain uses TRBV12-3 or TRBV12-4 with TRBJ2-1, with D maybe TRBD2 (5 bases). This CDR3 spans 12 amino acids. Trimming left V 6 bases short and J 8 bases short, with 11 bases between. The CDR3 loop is CASSLRADEQFF. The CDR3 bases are TGTGCCAGCAGCCTGAGGGCTGATGAGCAGTTCTTC.